These 8 T cell receptor beta chains came from one sample sequenced in a study of control samples from healthy donors and cancer patients (dated by TCRdb to the early 2020s). The method behind the library was the immunoSEQ multiplex PCR assay. Held by TCRdb, this immuneACCESS table contains in-frame sequences only and omits some clones. Under half of the omission traces to an unresolved V gene where checked; the cause of the rest is unknown. The sample records 100,000 to 150,000 clones, roughly 84% of which are singletons. The leading ten clones occupy roughly 3.4% of the sample. The sequenced sample consisted of blood. The receptors were sampled from a man aged 50-60 years in good health.

This clone was counted only a few times. The chain links TRBV29-1 to TRBJ1-4; tentatively, D is TRBD1 (6 bases). This CDR3 has 13 amino acids. Per germline, CDR1 SQVTM and CDR2 ANQGSEA. V lost 6 bases and J lost 4, with 12 bases in between. The CDR3 sequence is CSVAWTVNEKLFF. The CDR3 region has the DNA TGCAGCGTCGCATGGACAGTTAATGAAAAACTGTTTTTT. Based on the CDR3 plus reference TRBV29-1 and TRBJ1-4, the full variable domain is SAVISQKPSRDICQRGTSLTIQCQVDSQVTMMFWYRQQPGQSLTLIATANQGSEATYESGFVIDKFPISRPNLTFSTLTVSNMSPEDSSIYLCSVAWTVNEKLFFGSGTQLSVL.

This clone was picked up a small number of times. Other DNA sequences in the sample encode the same CDR3. The CDR3 sequence is CASSFGREGRDGYTF. The CDR3 coding sequence is TGCGCCAGCAGCTTCGGTCGGGAAGGGAGGGATGGCTACACCTTC. The V call is TRBV5-1, the J call TRBJ1-2; D is unresolved. The germline CDR1 and CDR2 sequences are SGHRS and YFSETQ. This CDR3 spans 15 amino acids. V lost 2 bases and J 6 bases, leaving 17 bases between the germline ends.

This chain joins TRBV2 and TRBJ1-3, with D unclear. V was cut by 8 bases and J by 0 bases, with 8 bases left in between. Looked up from germline, CDR1 is SNHLY and CDR2 is FYNNEI. The CDR3 is 13 amino acids. The CDR3: CASGLNSGNTIYF. Written as DNA, the CDR3 is TGTGCCAGCGGACTGAACTCTGGAAACACCATATATTTT.

The rearrangement joins TRBV27 to TRBJ1-6; D unclear. This CDR3 is 15 amino acids long. Trimming took 5 bases from V and 9 from J, leaving 17 bases between them. CDR1 is MNHEY and CDR2 is SMNVEV in the germline V gene (reference sequence). This CDR3 is CASSPTSGKFSPLHF. CDR3 in DNA: TGTGCCAGCAGTCCAACCTCCGGCAAATTTTCACCCCTCCACTTT.

The chain joins TRBV30 to TRBJ2-1, with D perhaps TRBD1 (6 bases). The CDR3 has 14 residues. Germline CDR1 reads GTSNPN; CDR2 reads SVGIG (reference sequence). V was cut by 2 bases and J by 4 bases, with 12 bases left in between. The DNA for the CDR3 is TGTGCCTGGAGTCCAATCAGGGGTTACAATGAGCAGTTCTTC. It codes for CAWSPIRGYNEQFF.

This clone is medium-sized in the sample. This chain connects TRBV12-3 or TRBV12-4 to TRBJ2-7; D ambiguous. The CDR3 contains 13 residues. Trimming left V 2 bases short and J 3 bases short, with 8 bases between. The CDR3 DNA is TGTGCCAGCAGTTTAACTGGGTTCTACGAGCAGTACTTC. Amino acids: CASSLTGFYEQYF.

The chain carries TRBV10-3 and TRBJ1-2; D gene uncertain. Trimming cost V 10 bases and J 7 bases, with 16 bases left between them. The CDR3 is 12 residues long. CDR1 is ENHRY, CDR2 SYGVKD, per germline. The CDR3 region is CATLPAEGGYTF. In DNA, the CDR3 is TGTGCCACCCTCCCGGCGGAGGGTGGCTACACCTTC.

The chain links TRBV6-6 to TRBJ2-2; D is perhaps TRBD1 or TRBD2 (6 bases each). Trimming left V 6 bases short and J 0 bases short, with 11 bases between. The length of the CDR3 is 15 residues. Germline V gene sequence: CDR1 MNHNY, CDR2 SVGAGI (reference sequence). The CDR3 region has the DNA TGTGCCAGCAGACTCGGGGGCGCGAACACCGGGGAGCTGTTTTTT. It codes for CASRLGGANTGELFF.